The clone carrying this TCR beta chain was seen a handful of times. Its antigen remains unknown. Measured with immunoSEQ multiplex PCR; TCRdb has only the in-frame clones, and not every one. The sample yields about 30,000 clones, without any singletons. This record belongs to a study of T cells after posttransplantation cyclophosphamide. The related graft donor's blood sample was taken on the day of bone marrow donation. Trimming at V came to 5 bases and at J to 1 base, leaving 3 bases not matched to a gene. CDR1 SGHAT and CDR2 FQDESV come from the germline V gene (reference sequence). The CDR3 loop spans 15 amino acids. Broader study findings: Blood and skin or GI T cell repertoires showed limited TRB overlap. Donor-recipient repertoire similarity was low at 1-2 months, rising over year one.

J is TRBJ1-1 and V is TRBV11-1; 11 bases align to TRBD1. The sequenced material came from PBMCs. The TCR was taken from a woman in her sixties in good health, CMV-negative, and a related stem cell transplant donor. CDR3 bases: TGTGCCAGCAGCCATGGACAGGGGGCGAACACTGAAGCTTTCTTT. Protein product: CASSHGQGANTEAFF.